This T cell receptor beta chain is drawn from a study of T cells in Graves' hyperthyroidism and ophthalmopathy. Overall study results and limits: Separating ophthalmopathy from stable hyperthyroidism was achieved by a 13 V-J model.

Trimming took 5 bases from V and 1 from J, leaving 6 bases between them. Germline assignment: CDR1 MNHNS and CDR2 SASEGT. CDR3 length: 13 amino acids. Amplified regions were TCR beta CDR3 sequences from RNA transcripts. HTBI primers were the set used in a first-round RT-PCR of the TCR CDR3. TCRdb re-called the multiplex PCR reads through MiXCR, storing one row per CDR3 protein. This sample has some 690,000 distinct CDR3 sequences, with approximately 15% found just once. This clonotype has more than one count but fewer than ten. Its antigen is as yet unknown. A lack of ophthalmopathy progression within 18 months defined stable Graves' hyperthyroidism. Hyperthyroidism had been newly diagnosed in patients aged 18 to 65, and its duration was under 2 months.

The sequence came from a man aged 50-59 years with Graves' hyperthyroidism. V usage is TRBV6-1 and J usage is TRBJ2-1; D is undetermined. What was sequenced was blood. CDR3 region: CASSTESYNEQFF. CDR3 nucleotides: TGTGCCAGCAGTACGGAATCCTACAATGAGCAGTTCTTC.